In its sample, the clone carrying this T cell receptor (beta chain) was seen many times. The target antigen is unknown. This record comes from a study of response to subunit inactivated influenza vaccine. TCRdb reanalysed the RT-PCR reads using MiXCR and keeps one entry per CDR3 protein. The sample carries hundreds of thousands of distinct CDR3 sequences, approximately 11% recorded once. Germline V lookup: CDR1 LNHDA, CDR2 SQIVND (reference sequence). CDR3 length: 14 residues. V was clipped by 3 bases and J by 2 bases, with 8 bases between them. Whole-study results and caveats: T cells newly recruited by each seasonal influenza vaccination are few, the authors suggested.

Here the sequenced sample was PBMCs from blood, taken 40 to 50 days after vaccination. The chain is built from TRBV19 and TRBJ2-1, with D perhaps assigned TRBD1 or TRBD2 (5 bases each). The sequence derives from a man aged 45-65 years who received an inactivated influenza vaccine. DNA for the CDR3: TGTGCCAGTAGTATCGGGACCGCCTACAATGAGCAGTTCTTC. As protein: CASSIGTAYNEQFF.